The table lists the clone carrying this T cell receptor (beta chain) with a count of one. The target antigen is unknown. RNA extraction and reverse transcription yielded cDNA as sequencing template. Measured with immunoSEQ multiplex PCR; TCRdb has only the in-frame clones, and not every one. The profile shows some 42,000 clones, roughly 92% of them singletons. The data originate from a study of CD8+ T cells in alopecia areata. On the study more broadly: The investigators scored severity in treated patients by the percentage of affected scalp area. Whole-study results and caveats: With one nonresponder, baseline CD8+ expansion's link to response remains uncertain. Scalp samples also yield sequences of resident alphabeta T cells from normal skin.

Treatment: oral pan-JAK inhibitor, 5-10 mg twice daily. V was pared by 0 bases and J by 2 bases, with 11 bases between. There are 15 residues in the CDR3. Looked up from germline, CDR1 is SGHNT and CDR2 is YYREEE (reference sequence). The genes are TRBV5-4 and TRBJ2-5; no firm D call. This receptor was obtained from a human donor with alopecia areata. Material: CD8+ T cells sorted from blood, obtained at week 24, from a patient treated with tofacitinib. The CDR3 DNA reads as TGTGCCAGCAGCTTGGCTGGGATACAGCAAGAGACCCAGTACTTC. Translated: CASSLAGIQQETQYF.